This TCR beta chain derives from a study of cytomegalovirus exposure and HLA in healthy donors. This clone occurred a few times. No antigen is known for it. V dropped 4 bases and J dropped 2 bases, with 6 bases sitting between them. The length of the CDR3 is 14 residues. Germline CDR1 SNHLY, CDR2 FYNNEI. 60 Vbeta and 13 Jbeta primers were used in PCR. Assay used: immunoSEQ multiplex PCR; TCRdb lists only in-frame clones, some missing. Of about 190,000 clones in the sample, roughly 80% were seen once. Study observations and caveats: The authors later linked a missense DCLRE1C variant to TCR beta V- and J-gene trimming. Analysis was performed later, and it showed HLA-associated TCR beta chains to be more clonally expanded than equally common others.

The gene calls are TRBV2 and TRBJ2-6; D call uncertain. The specimen sequenced was PBMCs. This receptor was taken from a boy aged 10-17 years in good health and CMV-seronegative. CDR3 DNA: TGTGCCAGCAGTGTCACAGCTGGGGCCAACGTCCTGACTTTC. As protein: CASSVTAGANVLTF.